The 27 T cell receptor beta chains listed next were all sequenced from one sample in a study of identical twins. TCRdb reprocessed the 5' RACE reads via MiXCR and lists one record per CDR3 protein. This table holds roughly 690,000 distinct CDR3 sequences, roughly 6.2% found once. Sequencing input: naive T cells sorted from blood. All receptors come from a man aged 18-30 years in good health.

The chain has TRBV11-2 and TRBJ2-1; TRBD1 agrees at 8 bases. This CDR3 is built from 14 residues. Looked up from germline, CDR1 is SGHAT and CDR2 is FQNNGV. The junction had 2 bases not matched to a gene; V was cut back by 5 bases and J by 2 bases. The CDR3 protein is CASSPTGAYNEQFF. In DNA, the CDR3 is TGTGCCAGCAGCCCGACAGGGGCCTACAATGAGCAGTTCTTC.

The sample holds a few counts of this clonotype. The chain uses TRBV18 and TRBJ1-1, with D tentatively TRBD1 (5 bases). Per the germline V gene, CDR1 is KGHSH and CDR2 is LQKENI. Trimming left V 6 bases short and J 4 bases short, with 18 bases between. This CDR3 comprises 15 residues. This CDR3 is CASSHGQGAGTEAFF. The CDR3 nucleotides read TGTGCCAGCTCTCACGGACAAGGGGCGGGCACTGAAGCTTTCTTT.

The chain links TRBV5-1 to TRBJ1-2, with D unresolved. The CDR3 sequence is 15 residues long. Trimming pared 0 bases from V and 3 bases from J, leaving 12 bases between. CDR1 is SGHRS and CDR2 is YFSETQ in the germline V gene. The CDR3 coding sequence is TGCGCCAGCAGCTTGGCCCCCGGCGGGGACTATGGCTACACCTTC. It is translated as CASSLAPGGDYGYTF.

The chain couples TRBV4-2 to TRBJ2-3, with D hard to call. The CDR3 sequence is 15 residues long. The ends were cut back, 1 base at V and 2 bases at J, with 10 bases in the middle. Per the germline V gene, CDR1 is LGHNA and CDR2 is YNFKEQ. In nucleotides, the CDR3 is TGTGCCAGCAGCCAAGGTATGAGCGACACAGATACGCAGTATTTT. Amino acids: CASSQGMSDTDTQYF.

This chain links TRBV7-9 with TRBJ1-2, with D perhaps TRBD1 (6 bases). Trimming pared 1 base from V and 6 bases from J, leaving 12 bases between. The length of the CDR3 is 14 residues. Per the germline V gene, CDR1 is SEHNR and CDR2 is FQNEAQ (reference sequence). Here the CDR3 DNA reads TGTGCCAGCAGCTTAGGGACAGAACTGGATGGCTACACCTTC. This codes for CASSLGTELDGYTF.

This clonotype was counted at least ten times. The CDR3 coding sequence is TGCAGCGCCCCTCTTGGGGGGAAGAACTATGGCTACACCTTC. Translated, it gives CSAPLGGKNYGYTF. This rearrangement joins TRBV29-1 to TRBJ1-2; perhaps TRBD1 as D (5 bases). CDR3 length: 14 amino acids. V was clipped by 7 bases and J by 2 bases, with 17 bases between them. CDR1 and CDR2 (germline): SQVTM, ANQGSEA.

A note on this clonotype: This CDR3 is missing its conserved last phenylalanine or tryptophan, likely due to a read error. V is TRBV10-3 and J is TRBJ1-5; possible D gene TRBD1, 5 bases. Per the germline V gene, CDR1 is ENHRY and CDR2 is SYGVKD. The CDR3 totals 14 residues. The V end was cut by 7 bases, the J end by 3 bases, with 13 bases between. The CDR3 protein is CAITGDGYNQPQHC. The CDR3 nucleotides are TGTGCCATCACCGGGGACGGCTACAATCAGCCCCAGCATTGT.

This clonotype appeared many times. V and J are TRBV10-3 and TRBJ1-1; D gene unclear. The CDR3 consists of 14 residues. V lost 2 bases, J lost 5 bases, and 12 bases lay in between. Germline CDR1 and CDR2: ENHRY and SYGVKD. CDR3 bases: TGTGCCATCAGTGAGATGGAGGGAAGTACTGAAGCTTTCTTT. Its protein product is CAISEMEGSTEAFF.

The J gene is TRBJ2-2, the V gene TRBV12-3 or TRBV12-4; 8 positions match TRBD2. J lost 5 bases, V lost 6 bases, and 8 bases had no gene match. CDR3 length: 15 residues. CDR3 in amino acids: CASRPAGVVTGELFF. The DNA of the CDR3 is TGTGCCAGCAGACCAGCGGGGGTGGTTACCGGGGAGCTGTTTTTT.

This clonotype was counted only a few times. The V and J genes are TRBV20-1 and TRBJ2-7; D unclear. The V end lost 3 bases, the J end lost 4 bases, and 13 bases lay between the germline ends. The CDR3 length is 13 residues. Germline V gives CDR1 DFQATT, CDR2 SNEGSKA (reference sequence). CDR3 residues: CSASFASSYEQYF. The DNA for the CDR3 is TGCAGTGCTAGTTTCGCGTCGTCTTACGAGCAGTACTTC.

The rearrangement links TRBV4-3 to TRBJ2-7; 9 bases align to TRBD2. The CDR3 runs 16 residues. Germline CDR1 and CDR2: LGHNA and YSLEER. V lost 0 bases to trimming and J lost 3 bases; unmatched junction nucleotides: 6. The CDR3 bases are TGCGCCAGCAGCCAAGATGCGGGGGGGCGGTTCTACGAGCAGTACTTC. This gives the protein CASSQDAGGRFYEQYF.

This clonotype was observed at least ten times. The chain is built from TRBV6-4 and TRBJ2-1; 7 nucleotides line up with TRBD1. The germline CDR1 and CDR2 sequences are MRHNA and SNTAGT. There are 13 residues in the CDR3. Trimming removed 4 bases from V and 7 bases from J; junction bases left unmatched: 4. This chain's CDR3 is CASSATGQNEQFF. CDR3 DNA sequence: TGTGCCAGCAGTGCGACAGGGCAGAATGAGCAGTTCTTC.

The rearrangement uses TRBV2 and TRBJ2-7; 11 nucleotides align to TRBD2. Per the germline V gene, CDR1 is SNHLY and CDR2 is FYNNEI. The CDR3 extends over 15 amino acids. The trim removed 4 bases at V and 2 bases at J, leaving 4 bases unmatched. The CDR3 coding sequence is TGTGCCAGCAGTGGGGGACTAGCGGTAACCTACGAGCAGTACTTC. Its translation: CASSGGLAVTYEQYF.

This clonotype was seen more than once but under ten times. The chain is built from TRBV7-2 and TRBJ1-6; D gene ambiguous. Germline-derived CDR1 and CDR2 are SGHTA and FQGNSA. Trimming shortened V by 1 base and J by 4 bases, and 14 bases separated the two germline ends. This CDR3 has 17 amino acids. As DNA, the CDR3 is TGTGCCAGCAGCTTAGGGGTGGTCCTAACGTATAATTCACCCCTCCACTTT. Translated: CASSLGVVLTYNSPLHF.

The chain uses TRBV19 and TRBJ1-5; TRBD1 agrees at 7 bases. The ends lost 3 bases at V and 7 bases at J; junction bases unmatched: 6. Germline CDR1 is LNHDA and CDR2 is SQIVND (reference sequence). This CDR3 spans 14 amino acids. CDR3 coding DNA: TGTGCCAGTAGTATTGCAGGGGGAGGCCAGCCCCAGCATTTT. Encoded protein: CASSIAGGGQPQHF.

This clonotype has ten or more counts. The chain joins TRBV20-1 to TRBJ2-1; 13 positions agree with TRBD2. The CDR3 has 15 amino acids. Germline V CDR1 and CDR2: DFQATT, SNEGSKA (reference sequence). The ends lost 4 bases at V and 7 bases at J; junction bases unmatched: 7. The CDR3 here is CSATGLAGDANEQFF. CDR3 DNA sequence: TGCAGTGCTACCGGACTAGCGGGAGACGCGAATGAGCAGTTCTTC.

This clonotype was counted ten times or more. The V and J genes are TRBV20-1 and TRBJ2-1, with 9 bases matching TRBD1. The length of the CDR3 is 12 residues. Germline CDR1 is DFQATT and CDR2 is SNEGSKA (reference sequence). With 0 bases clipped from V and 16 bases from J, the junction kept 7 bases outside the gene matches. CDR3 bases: TGCAGTGCTAGAGATCGCGGACAGGGGATATTCTTC. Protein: CSARDRGQGIFF.

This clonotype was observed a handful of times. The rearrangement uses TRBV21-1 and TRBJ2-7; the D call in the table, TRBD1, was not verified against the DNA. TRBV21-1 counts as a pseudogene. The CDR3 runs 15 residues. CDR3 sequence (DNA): TGTGCCAGCAGCCAGACCGGGACAGGGGTCAACGAGCAGTACGTC. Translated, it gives CASSQTGTGVNEQYV.

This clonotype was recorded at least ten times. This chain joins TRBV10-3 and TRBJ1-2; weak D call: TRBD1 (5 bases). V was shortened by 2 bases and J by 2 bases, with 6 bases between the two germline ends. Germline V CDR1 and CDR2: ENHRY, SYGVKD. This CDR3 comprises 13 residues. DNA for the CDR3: TGTGCCATCAGTGAGGGGGCAAACTATGGCTACACCTTC. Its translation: CAISEGANYGYTF.

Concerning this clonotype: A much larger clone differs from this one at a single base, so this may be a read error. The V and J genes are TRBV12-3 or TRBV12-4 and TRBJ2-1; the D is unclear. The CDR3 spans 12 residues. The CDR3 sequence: CASSWLTNKQFF. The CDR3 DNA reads TGTGCCAGTTCTTGGTTGACCAATAAGCAGTTCTTC.

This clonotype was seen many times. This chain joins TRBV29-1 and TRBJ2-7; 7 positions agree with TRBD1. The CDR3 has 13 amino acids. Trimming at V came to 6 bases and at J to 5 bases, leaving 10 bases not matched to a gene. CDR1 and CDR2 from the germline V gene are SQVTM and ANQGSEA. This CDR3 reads CSVFYRGVNEQYV. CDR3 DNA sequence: TGCAGCGTCTTCTACAGGGGAGTTAACGAGCAGTACGTC.

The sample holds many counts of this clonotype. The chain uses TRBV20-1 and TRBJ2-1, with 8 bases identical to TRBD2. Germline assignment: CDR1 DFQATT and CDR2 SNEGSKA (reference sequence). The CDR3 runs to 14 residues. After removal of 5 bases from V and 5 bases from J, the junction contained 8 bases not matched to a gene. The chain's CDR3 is CSAGLAGGHNEQFF. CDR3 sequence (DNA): TGCAGTGCTGGCCTAGCGGGCGGACACAATGAGCAGTTCTTC.

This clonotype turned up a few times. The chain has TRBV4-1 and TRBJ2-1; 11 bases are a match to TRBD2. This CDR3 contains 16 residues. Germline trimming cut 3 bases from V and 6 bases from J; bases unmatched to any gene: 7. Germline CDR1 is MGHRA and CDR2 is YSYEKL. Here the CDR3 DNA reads TGCGCCAGCAGCCAGGATAGCGGGAGGGCCTTCAATGAGCAGTTCTTC. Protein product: CASSQDSGRAFNEQFF.

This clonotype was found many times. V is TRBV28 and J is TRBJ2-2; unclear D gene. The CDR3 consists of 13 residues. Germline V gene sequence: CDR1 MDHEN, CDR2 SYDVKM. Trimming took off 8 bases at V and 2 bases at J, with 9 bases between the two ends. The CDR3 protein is CASLFGNTGELFF. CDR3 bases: TGTGCCAGCCTTTTTGGAAACACCGGGGAGCTGTTTTTT.

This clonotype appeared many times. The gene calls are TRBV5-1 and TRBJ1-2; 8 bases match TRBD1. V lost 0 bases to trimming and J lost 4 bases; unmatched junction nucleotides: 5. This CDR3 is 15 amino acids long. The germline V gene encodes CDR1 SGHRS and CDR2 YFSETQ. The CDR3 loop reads CASSLGTGKAYGYTF. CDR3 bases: TGCGCCAGCAGCTTGGGGACAGGGAAGGCCTATGGCTACACCTTC.

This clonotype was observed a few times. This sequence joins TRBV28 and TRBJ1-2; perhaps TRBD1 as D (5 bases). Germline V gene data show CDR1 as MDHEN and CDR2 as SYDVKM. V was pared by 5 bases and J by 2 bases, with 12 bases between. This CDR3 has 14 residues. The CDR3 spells CASSVERDNYGYTF. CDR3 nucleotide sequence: TGTGCCAGCAGTGTGGAACGGGACAACTATGGCTACACCTTC.

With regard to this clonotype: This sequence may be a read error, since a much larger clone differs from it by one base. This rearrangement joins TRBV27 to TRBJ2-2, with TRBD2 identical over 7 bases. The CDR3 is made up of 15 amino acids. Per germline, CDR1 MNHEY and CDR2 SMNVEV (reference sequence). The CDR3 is CATSPSGKNTGELFF. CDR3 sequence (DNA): TGTGCCACCAGTCCCAGCGGGAAGAACACCGGGGAGCTGTTTTTT.